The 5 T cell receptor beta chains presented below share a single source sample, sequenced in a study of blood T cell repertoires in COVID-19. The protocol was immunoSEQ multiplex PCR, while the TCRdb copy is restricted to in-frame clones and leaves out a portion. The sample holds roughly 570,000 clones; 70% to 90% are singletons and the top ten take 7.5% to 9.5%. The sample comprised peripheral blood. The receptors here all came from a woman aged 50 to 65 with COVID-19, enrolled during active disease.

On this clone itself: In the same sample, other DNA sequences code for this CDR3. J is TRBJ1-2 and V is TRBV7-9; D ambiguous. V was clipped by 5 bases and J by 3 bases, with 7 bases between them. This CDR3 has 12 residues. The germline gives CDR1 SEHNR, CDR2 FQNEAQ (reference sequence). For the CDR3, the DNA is TGTGCCAGCAGCCTCGGGGACTATGGCTACACCTTC. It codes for CASSLGDYGYTF.

The CDR3 nucleotides read TGTGCCAGCAGTTCCCTAGGGGGAAACGACTATGGCTACACCTTC. It encodes CASSSLGGNDYGYTF. The chain couples TRBV27 to TRBJ1-2, with a weak D call TRBD1 (6 bases). The CDR3 runs 15 residues. V was pared by 4 bases and J by 3 bases, with 15 bases between. Per the germline V gene, CDR1 is MNHEY and CDR2 is SMNVEV (reference sequence).

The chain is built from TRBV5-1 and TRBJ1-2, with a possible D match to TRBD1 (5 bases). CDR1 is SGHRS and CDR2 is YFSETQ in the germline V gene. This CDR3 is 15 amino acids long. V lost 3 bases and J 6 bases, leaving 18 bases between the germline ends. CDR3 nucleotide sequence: TGCGCCAGCAGCTCAATGGGGCCCGCCTCAAATGGCTACACCTTC. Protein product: CASSSMGPASNGYTF.

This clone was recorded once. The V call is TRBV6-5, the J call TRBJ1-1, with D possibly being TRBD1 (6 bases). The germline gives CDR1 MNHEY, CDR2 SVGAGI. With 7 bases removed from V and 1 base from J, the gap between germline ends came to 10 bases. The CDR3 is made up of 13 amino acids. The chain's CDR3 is CASNLGGNTEAFF. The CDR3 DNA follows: TGTGCCAGCAATTTAGGGGGGAACACTGAAGCTTTCTTT.

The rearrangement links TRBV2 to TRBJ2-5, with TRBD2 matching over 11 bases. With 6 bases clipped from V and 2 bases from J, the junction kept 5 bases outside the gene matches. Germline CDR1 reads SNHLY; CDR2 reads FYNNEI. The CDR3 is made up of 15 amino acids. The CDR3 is CASRNSGGDQETQYF. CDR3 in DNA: TGTGCCAGCAGAAATAGCGGGGGGGATCAAGAGACCCAGTACTTC.